The 2 T cell receptor beta chains listed next were all sequenced from one sample in a study of T cell responses to AZD1222 COVID-19 vaccine. Using immunoSEQ multiplex PCR, the repertoire was profiled, and TCRdb retains in-frame clones only, with some absent. The sample yields under 130,000 clones, approximately 89% seen once. The specimen comprised peripheral blood, sampled 28 days after the second AZD1222 dose. Receptors originate from an adult who received the AZD1222 COVID-19 vaccine.

J is TRBJ1-5 and V is TRBV24-1; a weak D match, TRBD1 (5 bases). From germline, CDR1 is KGHDR and CDR2 SFDVKD. V was shortened by 5 bases and J by 0 bases, with 19 bases between the two germline ends. The CDR3 is 18 amino acids. The CDR3 DNA follows: TGTGCCACCAGTGCCCTCGAGGCAGGGTCCCATAGCAATCAGCCCCAGCATTTT. It encodes CATSALEAGSHSNQPQHF.

V usage is TRBV3-1 (or the pseudogene TRBV3-2) and J usage is TRBJ1-1; TRBD1 agrees at 8 bases. Germline CDR1 LGHDT, CDR2 YNNKEL (reference sequence). V dropped 4 bases and J dropped 8; count of bases not matched to a gene: 6. This CDR3 is 13 amino acids long. Here the CDR3 reads CASSRLDRGEAFF. CDR3 nucleotide sequence: TGTGCCAGCAGCCGCCTTGACAGGGGCGAAGCTTTCTTT.